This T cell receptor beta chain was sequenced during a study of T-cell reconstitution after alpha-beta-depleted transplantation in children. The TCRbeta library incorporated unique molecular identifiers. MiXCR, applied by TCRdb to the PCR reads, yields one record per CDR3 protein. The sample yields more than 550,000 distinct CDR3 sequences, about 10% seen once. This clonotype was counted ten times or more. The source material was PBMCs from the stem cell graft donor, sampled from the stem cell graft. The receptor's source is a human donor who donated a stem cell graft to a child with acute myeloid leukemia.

Here the CDR3 reads CATSVYRGPPVGANVLTF. The CDR3 DNA sequence: TGTGCCACCAGCGTCTACAGGGGGCCCCCTGTTGGGGCCAACGTCCTGACTTTC. The chain uses TRBV15 and TRBJ2-6; 9 positions match TRBD1. Germline V gene data show CDR1 as LNHNV and CDR2 as YYDKDF (reference sequence). This CDR3 is 18 amino acids long. Germline trimming cut 5 bases from V and 3 bases from J; bases unmatched to any gene: 11.